The TCR beta chain described here comes from a study of blood T cells in healthy people across ages. Together with a sample-barcoded 5' primer, a J-beta primer mix was included in a second PCR lasting roughly 6 to 12 cycles. TCRdb independently ran MiXCR on the 5' RACE reads; one entry per CDR3 protein. The repertoire includes around 700,000 distinct CDR3 sequences, 20% to 25% of them detected once, and more than 8.5% sits in the top ten. In this sample, this clonotype turned up a few times. In germline, CDR1 is SEHNR, CDR2 FQNEAQ (reference sequence). The trim removed 2 bases at V and 6 bases at J, leaving 4 bases unmatched. The CDR3 runs 15 residues. These same data were also listed under a study on T cells of mothers and their children. That paper notes: RNA was extracted, and all of it went into cDNA synthesis at about 1.4 ug per 15 ul.

Material: blood. The clonotype was recovered from a boy younger than 18 in good health. The genes are TRBV7-9 and TRBJ2-1; the match to TRBD1 covers 10 bases. CDR3 DNA: TGTGCCAGCAGCTTATGGGACAGGGGACTCAATGAGCAGTTCTTC. Protein product: CASSLWDRGLNEQFF.